Below, 16 T cell receptor beta chains from the same sample are listed, as sequenced in a study of T cell repertoires in cytomegalovirus infection. TCRdb itself ran the reads through MiXCR, one entry per CDR3 protein. The table lists under 300,000 distinct CDR3 sequences, about 12% of them singletons. Sequencing was performed on PBMCs. The receptors stem from a human donor in good health (CMV status not recorded). Some clones in this sample may be carry-over from other donors' samples.

There are many counts of this clonotype. V is TRBV11-3 and J is TRBJ1-1; a possible D gene is TRBD1 (5 bases). The germline gives CDR1 SGHNT, CDR2 YENEEA. This CDR3 is 15 amino acids long. Trimming shortened V by 0 bases and J by 4 bases, and 12 bases separated the two germline ends. CDR3 region: CASSLDGQGGTEAFF. The CDR3 nucleotides are TGTGCCAGCAGCTTAGATGGGCAGGGAGGCACTGAAGCTTTCTTT. Based on the CDR3 plus reference TRBV11-3 and TRBJ1-1, the full variable domain is EAGVVQSPRYKIIEKKQPVAFWCNPISGHNTLYWYLQNLGQGPELLIRYENEEAVDDSQLPKDRFSAERLKGVDSTLKIQPAELGDSAVYLCASSLDGQGGTEAFFGQGTRLTVV.

This clonotype was observed many times. The chain couples TRBV28 to TRBJ1-2; 9 nucleotides line up with TRBD1. The V gene's germline CDR1 is MDHEN and CDR2 SYDVKM. This CDR3 contains 11 residues. V lost 10 bases to trimming and J lost 7 bases; unmatched junction nucleotides: 4. Here the CDR3 DNA reads TGTGCCATACAGGGGGCCCTTGGCTACACCTTC. This gives the protein CAIQGALGYTF.

This clonotype has at least ten counts. The chain has TRBV6-1 and TRBJ2-3; TRBD2 aligns across 10 bases. V lost 5 bases and J lost 2; bases outside the gene matches: 7. From germline, CDR1 is MNHNS and CDR2 SASEGT. This CDR3 comprises 16 residues. CDR3 nucleotides: TGTGCCAGCAGTCCTACTAGCGGGGCGTCCACAGATACGCAGTATTTT. This codes for CASSPTSGASTDTQYF.

This clonotype was seen a handful of times. This rearrangement joins TRBV19 to TRBJ1-1, with D possibly matching TRBD1 (6 bases). CDR1 and CDR2 (germline): LNHDA, SQIVND (reference sequence). V lost 7 bases and J 3 bases, leaving 15 bases between the germline ends. This CDR3 has 14 residues. This CDR3 reads CASTYRVRDTEAFF. The CDR3, as DNA: TGTGCCAGTACATACAGGGTAAGGGACACTGAAGCTTTCTTT.

This clonotype has at least ten counts. The rearrangement joins TRBV7-2 to TRBJ1-4; 7 positions agree with TRBD1. CDR3 length: 15 amino acids. Germline V gene sequence: CDR1 SGHTA, CDR2 FQGNSA. With 0 bases clipped from V and 8 bases from J, the junction kept 6 bases outside the gene matches. The CDR3 nucleotides are TGTGCCAGCAGCTTAGCAGGGGGCGCCGGGGAAAAACTGTTTTTT. This gives the protein CASSLAGGAGEKLFF.

This clonotype has more than one count but fewer than ten. The gene calls are TRBV6-2 or TRBV6-3 and TRBJ1-1, with TRBD1 matching 7 bases. The CDR3 consists of 14 residues. The V gene end was trimmed by 4 bases and the J gene end by 4 bases; junction bases not matched to a gene: 6. Germline V CDR1 and CDR2: MNHEY, SVGEGT. The CDR3 region is CASSSRQGSTEAFF. For the CDR3, the DNA is TGTGCCAGCAGTTCCCGACAGGGAAGCACTGAAGCTTTCTTT.

This clonotype came up many times. As DNA, the CDR3 is TGCAGCGTTCAGGGGGCCGCCTACGAGCAGTACTTC. Translated, it gives CSVQGAAYEQYF. The chain couples TRBV29-1 to TRBJ2-7, with 8 bases identical to TRBD1. This CDR3 is 12 amino acids long. The V gene's germline CDR1 is SQVTM and CDR2 ANQGSEA. With V trimmed by 5 bases and J by 2 bases, 2 bases remained unmatched.

This clonotype turned up a few times. The chain uses TRBV7-2 and TRBJ1-5; 7 nucleotides line up with TRBD1. The CDR3 loop spans 17 amino acids. V was clipped by 4 bases and J by 2 bases; unmatched bases: 11. CDR1 is SGHTA and CDR2 is FQGNSA in the germline V gene. CDR3 loop: CASSSYRTGGRNQPQHF. The CDR3 nucleotides read TGTGCCAGCAGCTCCTATCGGACAGGAGGTCGCAATCAGCCCCAGCATTTT.

The rearrangement links TRBV2 to TRBJ2-5, with a weak D call TRBD1 (6 bases). V was clipped by 6 bases and J by 5 bases, with 10 bases between them. This CDR3 region has 12 residues. Per germline, CDR1 SNHLY and CDR2 FYNNEI. The CDR3 spells CASRGAVETQYF. The DNA for the CDR3 is TGTGCCAGCAGGGGGGCGGTGGAGACCCAGTACTTC.

The CDR3 loop is CASSYRFLGDQPQHF. The CDR3 DNA is TGTGCCAGCAGTTACAGGTTCCTTGGGGATCAGCCCCAGCATTTT. The chain recombines TRBV2 with TRBJ1-5, with a weak D call TRBD1 (5 bases). In germline, CDR1 is SNHLY, CDR2 FYNNEI. V was shortened by 5 bases and J by 5 bases, with 16 bases between the two germline ends. CDR3 length: 15 amino acids.

This clonotype has just a few counts. The chain is built from TRBV12-3 or TRBV12-4 and TRBJ1-6, with D uncertain. V was cut by 8 bases and J by 7 bases, with 12 bases left in between. The length of the CDR3 is 13 residues. The CDR3: CASGIGRNSPLHF. CDR3 coding DNA: TGTGCCAGCGGTATCGGGAGGAATTCACCCCTCCACTTT.

V usage is TRBV14 and J usage is TRBJ1-3; 9 nucleotides agree with TRBD1. Germline CDR1 and CDR2: SGHDN and FVKESK. V gave up 5 bases and J gave up 2 bases; unmatched junction bases: 10. CDR3 size: 17 residues. This CDR3 reads CASSKPGQGRAGNTIYF. CDR3 bases: TGTGCCAGCAGCAAACCGGGACAGGGAAGGGCTGGAAACACCATATATTTT.

This clonotype has at least ten counts. This rearrangement joins TRBV12-3 or TRBV12-4 to TRBJ1-5; 9 bases are a match to TRBD1. CDR3 length equals 15 residues. Trimming removed 6 bases from V and 3 bases from J; junction bases left unmatched: 6. The CDR3 is CASRAGTGHNQPQHF. CDR3 sequence (DNA): TGTGCCAGCAGGGCCGGGACAGGGCACAATCAGCCCCAGCATTTT.

The V call is TRBV5-1, the J call TRBJ2-3; D uncertain. Germline loops: CDR1 SGHRS, CDR2 YFSETQ. CDR3 length: 15 amino acids. V shed 0 bases and J shed 0 bases, with 8 bases lying between them. DNA for the CDR3: TGCGCCAGCAGCTTGGTCGTGGGGAGCACAGATACGCAGTATTTT. Translated, it gives CASSLVVGSTDTQYF.

The rearrangement uses TRBV29-1 and TRBJ2-1, with D hard to call. The CDR3 is 13 amino acids. Germline V gene data show CDR1 as SQVTM and CDR2 as ANQGSEA. Trimming took 6 bases from V and 0 from J, leaving 9 bases between them. CDR3 coding DNA: TGCAGCGTCAAGCTAAGCTCCTACAATGAGCAGTTCTTC. Its translation is CSVKLSSYNEQFF.

This clonotype was recorded many times. The CDR3: CASSLFGGENTEAFF. The DNA of the CDR3 is TGTGCCAGCAGCCTATTTGGGGGAGAGAACACTGAAGCTTTCTTT. The chain combines TRBV7-2 with TRBJ1-1, with D tentatively TRBD1 (5 bases). The CDR3 sequence is 15 residues long. CDR1 is SGHTA, CDR2 FQGNSA, per germline. V gave up 5 bases and J gave up 1 base, with 14 bases separating them.